A single sample gave rise to the 17 T cell receptor beta chains below, sequenced in a study of cytomegalovirus exposure and HLA in healthy donors. It was with 60 Vbeta and 13 Jbeta primers that the PCR ran. This table comes from immunoSEQ multiplex PCR, and its TCRdb copy is limited to in-frame clones, with some not included. Altogether more than 95,000 clones are present, 78% being singletons, with the ten largest covering approximately 1.9%. Specimen: PBMCs. These receptors originate from a woman in her 40s in good health and CMV-seronegative.

The CDR3 reads CASSLLQDTEAFF. The DNA for the CDR3 is TGTGCCAGCTCACTACTACAGGACACTGAAGCTTTCTTT. The chain uses TRBV18 and TRBJ1-1; TRBD1 is a possible D gene (5 bases). Germline loops: CDR1 KGHSH, CDR2 LQKENI. This CDR3 contains 13 residues. The germline V and J ends were trimmed by 4 bases and 3 bases, with 9 bases remaining between them.

The chain links TRBV27 to TRBJ2-2; D possibly corresponds to TRBD1 (5 bases). CDR1 MNHEY and CDR2 SMNVEV come from the germline V gene (reference sequence). CDR3 length: 15 amino acids. The V end was cut by 5 bases, the J end by 2 bases, with 12 bases between. CDR3 in DNA: TGTGCCAGCAGTCCGACAGATCGTAACACCGGGGAGCTGTTTTTT. Amino acids: CASSPTDRNTGELFF.

V usage is TRBV7-2 and J usage is TRBJ2-1, with D perhaps matching TRBD2 (6 bases). Germline V gene lookup returns CDR1 SGHTA and CDR2 FQGNSA. The CDR3 covers 13 residues. The germline V and J ends were trimmed by 3 bases and 13 bases, with 16 bases remaining between them. The CDR3 loop is CASSFAERVGQFF. CDR3 DNA sequence: TGTGCCAGCAGCTTCGCAGAGCGGGTCGGACAGTTCTTC.

Points on this clone: This specimen includes other DNA sequences encoding the same CDR3. V usage is TRBV19 and J usage is TRBJ2-6; D not certain. The CDR3 sequence is 13 residues long. Trimming took off 8 bases at V and 0 bases at J, with 5 bases between the two ends. From germline, CDR1 is LNHDA and CDR2 SQIVND (reference sequence). The CDR3 loop is CASSYSGANVLTF. The CDR3, as DNA: TGTGCCAGTTCGTACTCTGGGGCCAACGTCCTGACTTTC. The variable domain in full, completed from reference TRBV19 and TRBJ2-6, reads DGGITQSPKYLFRKEGQNVTLSCEQNLNHDAMYWYRQDPGQGLRLIYYSQIVNDFQKGDIAEGYSVSREKKESFPLTVTSAQKNPTAFYLCASSYSGANVLTFGAGSRLTVL.

This clone was counted a few times. V gene TRBV19 combines with J gene TRBJ2-1; 11 positions agree with TRBD2. Germline CDR1 is LNHDA and CDR2 is SQIVND (reference sequence). The CDR3 has 13 amino acids. The V gene end was trimmed by 11 bases and the J gene end by 8 bases; junction bases not matched to a gene: 8. CDR3 sequence (DNA): TGTGCCTTTTTAGCGGGAGGGCCTGATGAGCAGTTCTTC. The encoded protein is CAFLAGGPDEQFF. The full variable domain, rest sourced from reference TRBV19 and TRBJ2-1, is DGGITQSPKYLFRKEGQNVTLSCEQNLNHDAMYWYRQDPGQGLRLIYYSQIVNDFQKGDIAEGYSVSREKKESFPLTVTSAQKNPTAFYLCAFLAGGPDEQFFGPGTRLTVL.

The gene calls are TRBV7-2 and TRBJ2-1, with D maybe TRBD1 (6 bases). V lost 2 bases to trimming and J lost 7 bases, with 12 bases between them. There are 14 residues in the CDR3. In germline, CDR1 is SGHTA, CDR2 FQGNSA. DNA for the CDR3: TGTGCCAGCAGCTTAATTCGAGGGGGAAATGAGCAGTTCTTC. It codes for CASSLIRGGNEQFF. Drawing the rest from reference TRBV7-2 and TRBJ2-1, the complete variable domain is GAGVSQSPSNKVTEKGKDVELRCDPISGHTALYWYRQSLGQGLEFLIYFQGNSAPDKSGLPSDRFSAERTGGSVSTLTIQRTQQEDSAVYLCASSLIRGGNEQFFGPGTRLTVL.

The chain employs TRBV6-5 and TRBJ2-1; possible D gene TRBD1, 6 bases. The germline CDR1 and CDR2 sequences are MNHEY and SVGAGI. The CDR3 runs to 16 residues. V was cut by 4 bases and J by 2 bases, with 15 bases left in between. In DNA form, the CDR3 reads TGTGCCAGCAGTTCGCGTCAGGGGAAGGCCTACAATGAGCAGTTCTTC. Translation: CASSSRQGKAYNEQFF.

The chain joins TRBV5-1 to TRBJ1-4; 7 bases are a match to TRBD1. The length of the CDR3 is 16 residues. V was clipped by 5 bases and J by 7 bases; unmatched bases: 14. Germline V CDR1 and CDR2: SGHRS, YFSETQ. The CDR3 spells CASRRGPQGDGEKLFF. The DNA for the CDR3 is TGCGCCAGCAGACGGGGGCCCCAGGGGGATGGTGAAAAACTGTTTTTT.

The CDR3 reads CASSPGHSTDTQYF. CDR3 sequence (DNA): TGTGCCAGCAGCCCCGGACATTCCACAGATACGCAGTATTTT. The V and J genes are TRBV7-3 and TRBJ2-3; possibly TRBD1 for D (5 bases). Trimming left V 5 bases short and J 2 bases short, with 11 bases between. Germline CDR1 is SGHTA and CDR2 is FQGTGA. The CDR3 runs to 14 residues.

V usage is TRBV9 and J usage is TRBJ2-3, with TRBD1 matching 8 bases. Germline V CDR1 and CDR2: SGDLS, YYNGEE. J lost 5 bases, V lost 2 bases, and 10 bases had no gene match. CDR3 length: 16 residues. CDR3 DNA: TGTGCCAGCAGCGTCTTTGGACAGGGCTCGCAAGATACGCAGTATTTT. It specifies CASSVFGQGSQDTQYF.

In this sample, this clone turned up once. The J gene is TRBJ1-4, the V gene TRBV2, with D perhaps TRBD1 (6 bases). V was pared by 4 bases and J by 7 bases, with 22 bases between. The CDR3 extends over 17 amino acids. CDR1 SNHLY and CDR2 FYNNEI come from the germline V gene. Here the CDR3 reads CASSAGAGVWRGEKLFF. The CDR3 DNA follows: TGTGCCAGCAGTGCGGGGGCGGGGGTGTGGAGGGGTGAAAAACTGTTTTTT.

The rearrangement links TRBV4-2 to TRBJ2-2, with a possible D match to TRBD2 (6 bases). The ends were cut back, 0 bases at V and 7 bases at J, with 6 bases in the middle. This CDR3 has 13 residues. Germline lookup yields CDR1 LGHNA and CDR2 YNFKEQ. The CDR3 DNA reads TGTGCCAGCAGCCAAGACGGGGGCGGGGAGCTGTTTTTT. Translation: CASSQDGGGELFF.

The rearrangement joins TRBV11-2 to TRBJ1-1, with 9 nucleotides matching TRBD1. CDR3 length equals 16 residues. Germline CDR1 is SGHAT and CDR2 is FQNNGV. With V trimmed by 1 base and J by 4 bases, 7 bases remained unmatched. The CDR3 sequence is CASSLVGTGPFTEAFF. The CDR3, as DNA: TGTGCCAGCAGCTTAGTAGGGACAGGGCCATTCACTGAAGCTTTCTTT.

The rearrangement links TRBV2 to TRBJ2-7; the D is unclear. The germline V and J ends were trimmed by 5 bases and 2 bases, with 7 bases remaining between them. The CDR3 runs to 12 residues. Germline lookup yields CDR1 SNHLY and CDR2 FYNNEI. CDR3: CASSPSPYEQYF. Written as DNA, the CDR3 is TGTGCCAGCAGTCCCTCTCCCTACGAGCAGTACTTC.

The genes are TRBV30 and TRBJ2-3, with D possibly matching TRBD2 (6 bases). The V end lost 2 bases, the J end lost 1 base, and 16 bases lay between the germline ends. This CDR3 comprises 16 residues. Germline CDR1 and CDR2: GTSNPN and SVGIG (reference sequence). The CDR3 region is CAWSSWDLNGTDTQYF. DNA for the CDR3: TGTGCCTGGAGTTCCTGGGACTTGAATGGCACAGATACGCAGTATTTT.

V and J are TRBV6-5 and TRBJ1-1; D is undetermined. This CDR3 has 14 amino acids. Germline CDR1 reads MNHEY; CDR2 reads SVGAGI. V lost 5 bases to trimming and J lost 3 bases, with 13 bases between them. CDR3 DNA: TGTGCCAGCAGTCTAGGGAGTTGGTACACTGAAGCTTTCTTT. Its protein is CASSLGSWYTEAFF.

The V and J genes are TRBV9 and TRBJ2-5; TRBD2 is a possible D gene (6 bases). The CDR3 is made up of 14 amino acids. V lost 4 bases and J lost 4, with 14 bases in between. Germline loops: CDR1 SGDLS, CDR2 YYNGEE. The CDR3 protein is CASSTSGLRETQYF. The CDR3 nucleotides are TGTGCCAGCAGCACTTCGGGACTCAGAGAGACCCAGTACTTC.